Below are 17 T cell receptor beta chains sequenced from a single sample in a study of blood T cells in healthy people across ages (dated by TCRdb to the mid-2010s). Library creation used 5' RACE. TCRdb records Illumina HiSeq 2500 as the sequencer. A second PCR of roughly 7 to 12 cycles was run with a J-beta primer mix and a sample-barcoded 5' primer. TCRdb reprocessing: public reads trimmed at Q25 with fastp, clones called with MiXCR, in-frame beta chains kept. Here each entry gathers all rows of one CDR3 protein and keeps the most common genes and DNA. The sample contains 630,000 or so distinct CDR3 sequences, about 30% of them found a single time. The top ten clonotypes cover around 14% of the sample. Sequences were obtained from blood. The source is a woman of 80 years or more in good health.

This rearrangement joins TRBV6-6 to TRBJ2-1; tentative D call: TRBD1 (5 bases). V was cut by 5 bases and J by 4 bases, with 12 bases left in between. The CDR3 has 14 amino acids. Germline V gene data show CDR1 as MNHNY and CDR2 as SVGAGI (reference sequence). The DNA for the CDR3 is TGTGCCAGCAGTGAGACAGATAATTACAATGAGCAGTTCTTC. Protein: CASSETDNYNEQFF.

At least ten counts were recorded for this clonotype. In DNA form, the CDR3 reads TGTGCCAGCGGGGGGCTCAACACTGAAGCTTTCTTT. Translating it yields CASGGLNTEAFF. The rearrangement links TRBV25-1 to TRBJ1-1; D might be TRBD1 (6 bases). Trimming cost V 8 bases and J 2 bases, with 9 bases left between them. The CDR3 has 12 amino acids. Germline CDR1 reads MGHDK; CDR2 reads SYGVNS.

V usage is TRBV5-1 and J usage is TRBJ2-5; 11 bases map to TRBD2. Germline CDR1 reads SGHRS; CDR2 reads YFSETQ. V lost 4 bases to trimming and J lost 11 bases; unmatched junction nucleotides: 19. The CDR3 contains 17 residues. The CDR3 protein is CASSQSGTSGAYNEQYF. CDR3 bases: TGCGCCAGCAGCCAGTCAGGGACTAGCGGAGCCTACAATGAGCAGTACTTC.

V is TRBV15 and J is TRBJ1-1, with TRBD1 matching over 8 bases. Germline V gives CDR1 LNHNV, CDR2 YYDKDF (reference sequence). The V gene end was trimmed by 1 base and the J gene end by 0 bases; junction bases not matched to a gene: 4. The CDR3 extends over 16 amino acids. The CDR3 is CATSRAGTGMNTEAFF. The CDR3 DNA follows: TGTGCCACCAGCAGAGCTGGGACAGGTATGAACACTGAAGCTTTCTTT.

The gene calls are TRBV20-1 and TRBJ2-5; the D is unclear. The CDR3 sequence is 13 residues long. In germline, CDR1 is DFQATT, CDR2 SNEGSKA (reference sequence). V lost 5 bases, J lost 1 base, and 11 bases lay in between. DNA for the CDR3: TGCAGTGCTGGAAGGGCGCGCCAAGAGACCCAGTACTTC. Its protein is CSAGRARQETQYF.

This clonotype has at least ten counts. The rearrangement links TRBV20-1 to TRBJ2-7; TRBD1 is a possible D gene (6 bases). Germline CDR1 and CDR2: DFQATT and SNEGSKA (reference sequence). This CDR3 has 14 amino acids. The germline V and J ends were trimmed by 0 bases and 6 bases, with 15 bases remaining between them. The CDR3, as DNA: TGCAGTGCTAGAGATCGGAGTGTAGGGGGCGAGCAGTACTTC. Amino acid sequence: CSARDRSVGGEQYF.

The chain employs TRBV9 and TRBJ2-2; D gene ambiguous. CDR1 SGDLS and CDR2 YYNGEE come from the germline V gene. Trimming removed 0 bases at V and 5 bases at J, with 5 bases between. The CDR3 has 13 residues. CDR3 loop: CASSVDPTGELFF. CDR3 nucleotides: TGTGCCAGCAGCGTAGATCCGACCGGGGAGCTGTTTTTT.

In this sample, this clonotype turned up many times. The V call is TRBV20-1, the J call TRBJ2-1; D is perhaps TRBD2 (6 bases). Germline V gene data show CDR1 as DFQATT and CDR2 as SNEGSKA (reference sequence). Between the trimmed V and J ends, which lost 4 bases and 0 bases, there was a span of 13 bases. CDR3 length: 15 amino acids. The CDR3, as DNA: TGCAGTGCTACTCGGGGGTTCAGCTCCTACAATGAGCAGTTCTTC. It translates to CSATRGFSSYNEQFF.

Details on this clonotype: A read error may explain this, as a much larger clone is one base away. V gene TRBV6-1 combines with J gene TRBJ1-1; D unresolved. Germline V gives CDR1 MNHNS, CDR2 SASEGT. The CDR3 spans 13 residues. CDR3: CTSSEAIWVEAFF. CDR3 DNA: TGTACCAGCAGTGAAGCAATCTGGGTTGAAGCTTTCTTT.

The chain employs TRBV6-5 and TRBJ1-1, with D possibly TRBD1 on 5 matching bases. Trimming pared 8 bases from V and 4 bases from J, leaving 14 bases between. Per germline, CDR1 MNHEY and CDR2 SVGAGI. The CDR3 is made up of 13 amino acids. In nucleotides, the CDR3 is TGTGCCAGCGGAGGGGATTTTGTCACTGAAGCTTTCTTT. It codes for CASGGDFVTEAFF.

This clonotype was counted ten times or more. The rearrangement links TRBV2 to TRBJ2-7, with 8 nucleotides matching TRBD1. Germline V CDR1 and CDR2: SNHLY, FYNNEI. The CDR3 runs 15 residues. Losses at the gene ends were 6 bases for V and 0 bases for J; bases not matched to a gene: 7. CDR3 region: CASRMDRVLSYEQYF. CDR3 sequence (DNA): TGTGCCAGCAGAATGGACAGGGTACTCTCCTACGAGCAGTACTTC.

In its sample, this clonotype was seen many times. The V call is TRBV10-3, the J call TRBJ2-7; D uncertain. The CDR3 length is 11 residues. Trimming removed 10 bases at V and 7 bases at J, with 14 bases between. Germline V gene sequence: CDR1 ENHRY, CDR2 SYGVKD. CDR3 region: CATLSTEEQYF. The DNA for the CDR3 is TGTGCCACCCTTTCGACGGAGGAGCAGTACTTC.

The sample holds many counts of this clonotype. V usage is TRBV7-9 and J usage is TRBJ1-2; maybe TRBD1 (5 bases). Germline values: CDR1 SEHNR, CDR2 FQNEAQ (reference sequence). CDR3 length: 14 amino acids. V shed 1 base and J shed 6 bases, with 12 bases lying between them. The CDR3 nucleotides read TGTGCCAGCAGCTTAGGAGCCAGGGCGGATGGCTACACCTTC. Its protein is CASSLGARADGYTF.

At least ten counts were recorded for this clonotype. V is TRBV6-5 and J is TRBJ1-1; D ambiguous. V was clipped by 2 bases and J by 8 bases, with 12 bases between them. Looked up from germline, CDR1 is MNHEY and CDR2 is SVGAGI. CDR3 length: 13 residues. The CDR3 protein is CASSYGVAQEAFF. For the CDR3, the DNA is TGTGCCAGCAGTTACGGCGTGGCTCAGGAAGCTTTCTTT.

V is TRBV7-8 and J is TRBJ2-4, with D possibly being TRBD1 (5 bases). With the DNA end fitting TRBJ2-5 better, the J assignment may be wrong. Germline values: CDR1 SGHVS, CDR2 FQNEAQ. The CDR3 totals 14 residues. CDR3: CASSSLGDQETQYF. CDR3 DNA: TGTGCCAGCAGCTCCCTAGGGGACCAAGAGACCCAGTACTTC.

The sample holds a few counts of this clonotype. The V and J genes are TRBV5-6 and TRBJ2-1; tentatively, D is TRBD1 or TRBD2 (6 bases each). Trimming took 4 bases from V and 9 from J, leaving 17 bases between them. Germline CDR1 reads SGHDT; CDR2 reads YYEEEE. The CDR3 has 14 amino acids. DNA for the CDR3: TGTGCCAGCAGCCCCGACCGAGGGGGGCGTGAGCAGTTCTTC. Its translation: CASSPDRGGREQFF.

This clonotype was counted a single time. CDR3 coding DNA: TGTGCCAGTAGTGTCGACTTCTCGGGGGGCTACACCTTC. It is translated as CASSVDFSGGYTF. V usage is TRBV19 and J usage is TRBJ1-2; D call uncertain. Per the germline V gene, CDR1 is LNHDA and CDR2 is SQIVND (reference sequence). CDR3 length: 13 residues. Trimming shortened V by 5 bases and J by 8 bases, and 15 bases separated the two germline ends.